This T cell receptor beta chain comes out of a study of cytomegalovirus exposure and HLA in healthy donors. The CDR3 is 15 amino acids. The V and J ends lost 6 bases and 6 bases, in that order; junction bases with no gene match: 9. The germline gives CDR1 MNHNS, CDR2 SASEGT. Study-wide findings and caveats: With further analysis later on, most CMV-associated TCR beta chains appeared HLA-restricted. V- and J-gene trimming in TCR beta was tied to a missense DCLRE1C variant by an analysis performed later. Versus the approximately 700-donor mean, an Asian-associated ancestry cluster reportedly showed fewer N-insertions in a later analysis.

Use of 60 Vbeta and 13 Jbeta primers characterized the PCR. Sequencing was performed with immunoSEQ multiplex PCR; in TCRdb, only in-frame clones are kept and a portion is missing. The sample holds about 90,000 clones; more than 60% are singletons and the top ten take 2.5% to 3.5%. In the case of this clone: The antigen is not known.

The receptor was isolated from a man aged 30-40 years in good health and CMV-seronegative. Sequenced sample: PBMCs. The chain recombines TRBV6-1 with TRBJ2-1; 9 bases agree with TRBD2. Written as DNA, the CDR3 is TGTGCCAGCAGGCGGGTAGCGGGGGCCGGCAATGAGCAGTTCTTC. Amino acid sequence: CASRRVAGAGNEQFF.